This entry features one T cell receptor (beta chain) sequence. What it recognizes is unknown. The source of the sample is a study of cytomegalovirus exposure and HLA in healthy donors. Study conclusions and caveats: TCR beta chains numbering 164 were designated cytomegalovirus-associated.

V was trimmed by 3 bases and J by 5 bases, leaving 11 bases between them. Germline assignment: CDR1 SGDLS and CDR2 YYNGEE. The CDR3 consists of 13 residues. PCR used 60 Vbeta primers and 13 Jbeta primers. Repertoires were generated with immunoSEQ multiplex PCR, while TCRdb's copy carries only in-frame clones and drops some. The sample lists over 110,000 clones, about four fifths occurring once. This TCR was sampled from a male donor in good health and CMV-seronegative. The chain carries TRBV9 and TRBJ1-1, with a tentative D call TRBD1 (6 bases). The sequenced material came from PBMCs. The CDR3 here is CASSEGVGTEAFF. The CDR3 DNA follows: TGTGCCAGCAGCGAGGGGGTAGGAACTGAAGCTTTCTTT.